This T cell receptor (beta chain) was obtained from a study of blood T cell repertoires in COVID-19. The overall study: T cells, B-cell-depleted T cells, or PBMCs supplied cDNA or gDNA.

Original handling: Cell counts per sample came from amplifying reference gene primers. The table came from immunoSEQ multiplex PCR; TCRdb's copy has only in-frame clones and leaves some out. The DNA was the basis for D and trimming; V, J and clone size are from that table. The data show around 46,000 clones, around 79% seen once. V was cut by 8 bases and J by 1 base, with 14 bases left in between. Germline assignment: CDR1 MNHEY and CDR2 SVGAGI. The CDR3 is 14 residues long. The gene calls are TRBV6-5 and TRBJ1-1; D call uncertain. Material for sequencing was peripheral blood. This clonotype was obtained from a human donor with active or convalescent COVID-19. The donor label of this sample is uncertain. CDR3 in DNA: TGTGCCAGCTCCGACACCTACGAGAACACTGAAGCTTTCTTT. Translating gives CASSDTYENTEAFF.